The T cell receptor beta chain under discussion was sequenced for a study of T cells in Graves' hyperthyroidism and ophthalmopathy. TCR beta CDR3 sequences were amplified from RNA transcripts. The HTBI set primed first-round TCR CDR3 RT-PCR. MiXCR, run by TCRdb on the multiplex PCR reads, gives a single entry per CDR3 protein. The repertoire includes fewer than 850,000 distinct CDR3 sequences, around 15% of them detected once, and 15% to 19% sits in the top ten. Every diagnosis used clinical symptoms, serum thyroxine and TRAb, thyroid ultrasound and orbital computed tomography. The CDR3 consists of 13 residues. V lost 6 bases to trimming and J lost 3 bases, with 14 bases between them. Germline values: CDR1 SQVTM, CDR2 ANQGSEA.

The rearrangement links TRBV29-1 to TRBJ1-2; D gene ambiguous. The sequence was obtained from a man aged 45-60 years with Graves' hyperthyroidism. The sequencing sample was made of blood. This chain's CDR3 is CSVVSSGDYGYTF. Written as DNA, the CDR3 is TGCAGCGTGGTGAGTTCGGGAGACTATGGCTACACCTTC.